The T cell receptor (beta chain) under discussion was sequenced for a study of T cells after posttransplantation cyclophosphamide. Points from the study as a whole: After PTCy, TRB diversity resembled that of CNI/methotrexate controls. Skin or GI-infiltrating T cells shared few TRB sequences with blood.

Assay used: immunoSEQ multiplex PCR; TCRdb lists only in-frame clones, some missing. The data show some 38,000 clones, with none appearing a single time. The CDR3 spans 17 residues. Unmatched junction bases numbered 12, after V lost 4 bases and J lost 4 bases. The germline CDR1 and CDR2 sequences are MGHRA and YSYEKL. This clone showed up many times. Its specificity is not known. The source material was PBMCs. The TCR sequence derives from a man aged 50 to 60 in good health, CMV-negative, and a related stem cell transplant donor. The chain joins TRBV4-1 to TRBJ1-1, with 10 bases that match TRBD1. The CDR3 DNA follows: TGCGCCAGCAGCCGGAACGACAGGGGGCTCGTGTTCACTGAAGCTTTCTTT. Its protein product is CASSRNDRGLVFTEAFF.